Listed below are T cell receptor beta chains from one sample, sequenced in a study of blood T cell repertoires in COVID-19. The repertoire was sequenced with immunoSEQ multiplex PCR; TCRdb's copy has only in-frame clones and lacks some. The sample lists 25,000 to 30,000 clones, 90% occurring once. Specimen: peripheral blood. The receptors stem from a man in his sixties or seventies with active or convalescent COVID-19. CDR3s include the opening cysteine and the closing phenylalanine or tryptophan. The order of the fields is J gene, D gene, V gene, clone size, CDR3 DNA, CDR3 protein. A D gene is named only where the DNA matches it firmly. Not every row has a clone size; where given, it reads once, few, many or a size class.

J gene: TRBJ1-2
D gene: NA
V gene: TRBV19
clone size: NA
CDR3 DNA: TGTGCCAGTAGTATGCTTACAGACTATGGCTACACCTTC
CDR3 protein: CASSMLTDYGYTF

J gene: TRBJ1-2
D gene: NA
V gene: TRBV2
clone size: NA
CDR3 DNA: TGTGCCAGCAGTGAGAACCCCGGTTTGCTTCGTGGCTACACCTTC
CDR3 protein: CASSENPGLLRGYTF

J gene: TRBJ1-2
D gene: NA
V gene: TRBV12-3/TRBV12-4
clone size: once
CDR3 DNA: TGTGCCAGCAGTTTTGGCACGGGTGGCTACACCTTC
CDR3 protein: CASSFGTGGYTF

J gene: TRBJ1-6
D gene: NA
V gene: TRBV5-1
clone size: NA
CDR3 DNA: TGCGCCAGCAGCTTGGACAGGGCCTATAATTCACCCCTCCACTTT
CDR3 protein: CASSLDRAYNSPLHF

J gene: TRBJ2-7
D gene: TRBD2
V gene: TRBV9
clone size: NA
CDR3 DNA: TGTGCCAGCAGCGCGGGACTAGCGGGGGACTACTACGAGCAGTACTTC
CDR3 protein: CASSAGLAGDYYEQYF

J gene: TRBJ1-2
D gene: NA
V gene: TRBV4-2
clone size: NA
CDR3 DNA: TGTGCCAGCAGCCAAGGCACGGTCTATGGCTACACCTTC
CDR3 protein: CASSQGTVYGYTF

J gene: TRBJ1-1
D gene: NA
V gene: TRBV27
clone size: NA
CDR3 DNA: TGTGCCAGCAGGGGGTTGATGGGGGGCACTGAAGCTTTCTTT
CDR3 protein: CASRGLMGGTEAFF

J gene: TRBJ2-2
D gene: TRBD1
V gene: TRBV27
clone size: NA
CDR3 DNA: TGTGCCAGCAGGGCAGACAGGGGGGCGGGAAACACCGGGGAGCTGTTTTTT
CDR3 protein: CASRADRGAGNTGELFF

J gene: TRBJ2-1
D gene: TRBD2
V gene: TRBV18
clone size: NA
CDR3 DNA: TGTGCCAGCTCACCAACCGAACTAGCGGGTGGGTACAATGAGCAGTTCTTC
CDR3 protein: CASSPTELAGGYNEQFF

J gene: TRBJ2-3
D gene: NA
V gene: TRBV19
clone size: NA
CDR3 DNA: TGTGCCAGTTCCCAGGGATGGGGCACAGATACGCAGTATTTT
CDR3 protein: CASSQGWGTDTQYF

J gene: TRBJ1-2
D gene: NA
V gene: TRBV6-5
clone size: NA
CDR3 DNA: TGTGCCAGCACCCAGCGCCCCCAGGGGAATTATGGCTACACCTTC
CDR3 protein: CASTQRPQGNYGYTF

J gene: TRBJ1-5
D gene: NA
V gene: TRBV7-2
clone size: once
CDR3 DNA: TGTGCCAGCAGCTTTAGTCAAGGCAATCAGCCCCAGCATTTT
CDR3 protein: CASSFSQGNQPQHF

J gene: TRBJ2-3
D gene: TRBD1
V gene: TRBV6-2/TRBV6-3
clone size: NA
CDR3 DNA: TGTGCCAGCAGTTACTCGTCCGGGACAGGGCGGGATACGCAGTATTTT
CDR3 protein: CASSYSSGTGRDTQYF

J gene: TRBJ2-3
D gene: TRBD2
V gene: TRBV7-9
clone size: NA
CDR3 DNA: TGTGCCAGCAGCTCCCATACCTCGAACGTAGCGGGGAGCACAGATACGCAGTATTTT
CDR3 protein: CASSSHTSNVAGSTDTQYF

J gene: TRBJ2-5
D gene: TRBD2
V gene: TRBV5-4
clone size: NA
CDR3 DNA: TGTGCCAGCAGCGGGGGACTAGCGGTCCAAGAGACCCAGTACTTC
CDR3 protein: CASSGGLAVQETQYF

J gene: TRBJ1-6
D gene: TRBD1
V gene: TRBV27
clone size: NA
CDR3 DNA: TGTGCCAGCAGTTTCCGGACAGGGGTTTCACCCCTCCACTTT
CDR3 protein: CASSFRTGVSPLHF

J gene: TRBJ2-7
D gene: TRBD2
V gene: TRBV19
clone size: once
CDR3 DNA: TGTGCCAGTAGTCCACCCGGACTAGCGGGGGGCCTAAAGCCTTCCGAGCAGTACTTC
CDR3 protein: CASSPPGLAGGLKPSEQYF

J gene: TRBJ1-2
D gene: NA
V gene: TRBV4-1
clone size: NA
CDR3 DNA: TGCGCCAGCAGCCAAGACAGCAGGATTAACTATGGCTACACCTTC
CDR3 protein: CASSQDSRINYGYTF

J gene: TRBJ1-1
D gene: NA
V gene: TRBV6-5
clone size: NA
CDR3 DNA: TGTGCCAGCAGTCCCGACAGTATCGCTGAAGCTTTCTTT
CDR3 protein: CASSPDSIAEAFF

J gene: TRBJ2-3
D gene: TRBD2
V gene: TRBV24-1
clone size: NA
CDR3 DNA: TGTGCCACCAGTGACCCTAGCGGGGGAGGAGATACGCAGTATTTT
CDR3 protein: CATSDPSGGGDTQYF

J gene: TRBJ2-7
D gene: TRBD2
V gene: TRBV6-6
clone size: few
CDR3 DNA: TGTGCCAGCAGTATTAGCGGGGCCGAGCAGTACTTC
CDR3 protein: CASSISGAEQYF

J gene: TRBJ1-1
D gene: NA
V gene: TRBV7-8
clone size: NA
CDR3 DNA: TGTGCCAGCAGCCCCAGGGAGGGCACTGAAGCTTTCTTT
CDR3 protein: CASSPREGTEAFF

J gene: TRBJ1-5
D gene: TRBD1
V gene: TRBV19
clone size: NA
CDR3 DNA: TGTGCCAGTACTGACAGGGGAAGCCATCAGCCCCAGCATTTT
CDR3 protein: CASTDRGSHQPQHF

J gene: TRBJ2-3
D gene: TRBD2
V gene: TRBV5-1
clone size: NA
CDR3 DNA: TGCGCCAGCAGCACCCTAGCGGGAGCGATTCTAAGCACAGATACGCAGTATTTT
CDR3 protein: CASSTLAGAILSTDTQYF

J gene: TRBJ1-3
D gene: TRBD1
V gene: TRBV6-5
clone size: NA
CDR3 DNA: TGTGCCAGCGGGACAGACGGAAACACCATATATTTT
CDR3 protein: CASGTDGNTIYF

J gene: TRBJ2-4
D gene: NA
V gene: TRBV5-6
clone size: NA
CDR3 DNA: TGTGCCAGCAGCTCCTATGATGTCCCGAGCAACATTCAGTACTTC
CDR3 protein: CASSSYDVPSNIQYF

J gene: TRBJ1-2
D gene: TRBD1
V gene: TRBV19
clone size: NA
CDR3 DNA: TGTGCCAGTAGTCTTGGACAGGGGCTGGAAGGCTACACCTTC
CDR3 protein: CASSLGQGLEGYTF

J gene: TRBJ1-6
D gene: NA
V gene: TRBV6-6
clone size: once
CDR3 DNA: TGTGCCAGCAGTCCCGGCCAGGGTAGCTCCTATAATTCACCCCTCCACTTT
CDR3 protein: CASSPGQGSSYNSPLHF

J gene: TRBJ1-1
D gene: TRBD1
V gene: TRBV7-2
clone size: NA
CDR3 DNA: TGTGCCAGCAGCACAATTGTAGGGACAGGGGTTAACACTGAAGCTTTCTTT
CDR3 protein: CASSTIVGTGVNTEAFF

J gene: TRBJ2-1
D gene: TRBD2
V gene: TRBV7-2
clone size: NA
CDR3 DNA: TGTGCCAGCAGCTTAGAGCGGGTCCGCGGGGGGCCAGTCAATGAGCAGTTCTTC
CDR3 protein: CASSLERVRGGPVNEQFF

J gene: TRBJ1-4
D gene: NA
V gene: TRBV6-5
clone size: NA
CDR3 DNA: TGTGCCAGCAGTTACTCGGGCGGGGCGGGGGAAAAACTGTTTTTT
CDR3 protein: CASSYSGGAGEKLFF

J gene: TRBJ1-2
D gene: TRBD1
V gene: TRBV25-1
clone size: NA
CDR3 DNA: TGTGCCAGCCGGGGACAGTACTATGGCTACACCTTC
CDR3 protein: CASRGQYYGYTF

J gene: TRBJ1-2
D gene: TRBD1
V gene: TRBV5-1
clone size: NA
CDR3 DNA: TGCGCCAGCAGCTTGGGGGACAGGGGCTATGGCTACACCTTC
CDR3 protein: CASSLGDRGYGYTF

J gene: TRBJ1-1
D gene: NA
V gene: TRBV5-4
clone size: NA
CDR3 DNA: TGTGCCAGCAGCTTGGACTTTCAGAACACTGAAGCTTTCTTT
CDR3 protein: CASSLDFQNTEAFF

J gene: TRBJ1-2
D gene: NA
V gene: TRBV7-2
clone size: NA
CDR3 DNA: TGTGCCAGCAGCTTGGCCGTCCGCCGGGATAGATTCTATGGCTACACCTTC
CDR3 protein: CASSLAVRRDRFYGYTF

J gene: TRBJ2-5
D gene: TRBD2
V gene: TRBV7-6
clone size: NA
CDR3 DNA: TGTGCCAGCAGCTTAGATCGAGCGGGAGTACGAGAGACCCAGTACTTC
CDR3 protein: CASSLDRAGVRETQYF

J gene: TRBJ1-1
D gene: NA
V gene: TRBV6-6
clone size: NA
CDR3 DNA: TGTGCCAGCAGTAATGGGAGGGTTGGCACTGAAGCTTTCTTT
CDR3 protein: CASSNGRVGTEAFF

J gene: TRBJ1-6
D gene: TRBD1
V gene: TRBV5-4
clone size: NA
CDR3 DNA: TGTGCCAGCAGCCCGACCCCGGGACAGGAGAGAAATTCACCCCTCCACTTT
CDR3 protein: CASSPTPGQERNSPLHF

J gene: TRBJ2-4
D gene: TRBD1
V gene: TRBV3-1/TRBV3-2
clone size: NA
CDR3 DNA: TGTGCCAGCAGCGACAACAGGGGTGGGGACATTCAGTACTTC
CDR3 protein: CASSDNRGGDIQYF